Listed below are T cell receptor beta chains from one sample, sequenced in a study of T cell responses to AZD1222 COVID-19 vaccine. Clones were read by immunoSEQ multiplex PCR, and TCRdb kept only the in-frame ones, dropping some. The sample records over 200,000 clones, roughly 94% being singletons. Source: peripheral blood, taken 28 days after the second dose of the MenACWY control vaccine. These receptors all stem from an adult who received the MenACWY meningococcal vaccine as a control. Both conserved end residues are part of each CDR3. The order of the fields is CDR3 protein, V gene.

CASSPGNTDTQYF	TRBV5-1
CASSRSGGEETQYF	TRBV4-2
CASSVGQGTEAFF	TRBV9
CASTPRGKGNTGELFF	TRBV6-2/TRBV6-3
CASSHGTSGADTQYF	TRBV11-3
CASSLATSATYEQYF	TRBV11-2
CAISEGDSPLHF	TRBV10-3
CASADRGGYEQYF	TRBV6-5
CASSLLAGPNTGELFF	TRBV4-3
CASSLDVGNTGELFF	TRBV5-4
CASRASGPSNQPQHF	TRBV28
CASSAKTGSTEAFF	TRBV6-5
CASSPQNPSGANVLTF	TRBV18
CTSSQVADSHYGYTF	TRBV1
CATTGDYGYTF	TRBV2
CSVEDPREQYF	TRBV29-1
CASSNPSAGPYEQYF	TRBV21-1
CASSLGAGGWAYEQYF	TRBV5-1
CATTKAGGPGDTQYF	TRBV10-2
CASSQTWEGNTGELFF	TRBV3-1/TRBV3-2
CATRSRKSEGLHF	TRBV12-3/TRBV12-4
CASSPLGGTNEKLFF	TRBV14
CASRPTGGARGTEAFF	TRBV28
CANSLWPPLNTEAFF	TRBV11-2
CASSQDTGSGGYTF	TRBV4-1
CASSPGSAGNQPQHF	TRBV28
CASRDTWGEAFF	TRBV6-4
CASSHGSTVNEQFF	TRBV3-1/TRBV3-2
CASSIGNGHTDTQYF	TRBV19